The rows below give T cell receptor beta chains drawn from one sample of a study of shared clonotypes between healthy human individuals. Libraries were prepared by immunoSEQ multiplex PCR; TCRdb keeps only in-frame clonotypes and omits some of them. Found here are around 2.5 million clones, roughly 93% of them singletons; the top ten hold 0.36%. Sequencing was performed on naive CD4+ T cells from PBMCs. These receptors were obtained from a young man in good health. Some clones in this sample may be carry-over from other donors' samples. CDR3s include the opening cysteine and the closing phenylalanine or tryptophan. Fields, in order: D gene, V gene, clone size, J gene, CDR3 protein, CDR3 DNA. The D gene is left open where the match is weak. Not all rows give a size; the values are once, few, many and, for expanded clones, a class.

NA	TRBV6-5	NA	TRBJ1-1	CASSYSPPGRKAFF	TGTGCCAGCAGTTACTCACCCCCAGGACGGAAAGCTTTCTTT
NA	TRBV25-1	NA	TRBJ2-7	CASSEMGYEQYF	TGTGCCAGCAGTGAAATGGGCTACGAGCAGTACTTC
TRBD2	TRBV5-4	NA	TRBJ2-7	CATGGSGRVYEQYF	TGTGCCACGGGAGGGAGCGGGAGGGTCTACGAGCAGTACTTC
NA	TRBV6-5	NA	TRBJ1-1	CASGGVTRSNSLFF	TGTGCCAGCGGCGGGGTGACGCGTTCAAATTCGTTATTCTTT
NA	TRBV29-1	NA	TRBJ2-1	CSVDRGGYNEQFF	TGCAGCGTTGACCGGGGTGGCTACAATGAGCAGTTCTTC
NA	TRBV11-2	NA	TRBJ2-7	CASSLDTVSSYEQYF	TGTGCCAGCAGCTTAGACACTGTAAGCTCCTACGAGCAGTACTTC
TRBD1	TRBV29-1	NA	TRBJ2-5	CSVRWRDRVNQTQYF	TGCAGCGTCCGATGGAGGGACAGGGTTAATCAGACCCAGTACTTC
NA	TRBV5-6	NA	TRBJ2-7	CASSLSDRRRGLHREQYF	TGTGCCAGCAGCTTGTCCGACAGGCGGAGGGGACTACATCGCGAGCAGTACTTC
NA	TRBV7-9	NA	TRBJ1-1	CASSPSGRTEAFF	TGTGCCAGCAGCCCCAGTGGGCGGACTGAAGCTTTCTTT
TRBD1	TRBV30	once	TRBJ1-2	CASLPGQGSGYTF	TGTGCCTCTCTCCCGGGACAGGGTTCTGGCTACACCTTC
TRBD1	TRBV2	NA	TRBJ1-1	CASSGDLGTGQAFF	TGTGCCAGCAGTGGAGACCTTGGGACAGGCCAAGCTTTCTTT
NA	TRBV7-6	NA	TRBJ2-1	CASSLAREQFF	TGTGCCAGCAGCTTAGCAAGGGAGCAGTTCTTC
TRBD1	TRBV29-1	NA	TRBJ2-2	CSAESGTGFTGELFF	TGCAGCGCCGAGAGTGGGACAGGGTTCACCGGGGAGCTGTTTTTT
NA	TRBV5-1	NA	TRBJ1-4	CASSQTTITGNEKLFF	TGCGCCAGCAGCCAAACCACAATCACAGGGAATGAAAAACTGTTTTTT
NA	TRBV5-4	NA	TRBJ2-7	CASSLQGPYEQYF	TGTGCCAGCAGTTTACAGGGCCCGTACGAGCAGTACTTC
NA	TRBV9	NA	TRBJ1-2	CASSVFDQANYGYTF	TGTGCCAGCAGCGTATTTGATCAAGCTAACTATGGCTACACCTTC
NA	TRBV28	NA	TRBJ1-4	CASRRDTNEKLFF	TGTGCCAGCAGGCGGGACACTAATGAAAAACTGTTTTTT
NA	TRBV27	NA	TRBJ1-5	CASSGTGNQPQHF	TGTGCCAGCAGCGGGACCGGCAATCAGCCCCAGCATTTT
TRBD1	TRBV7-2	NA	TRBJ1-1	CASSLVGQGLNTEAFF	TGTGCCAGCAGCTTAGTTGGACAGGGTTTGAACACTGAAGCTTTCTTT
TRBD1	TRBV5-1	NA	TRBJ2-1	CASSLAGTGGSYNEQFF	TGCGCCAGCAGCTTGGCCGGGACAGGGGGATCCTACAATGAGCAGTTCTTC
TRBD2	TRBV6-5	NA	TRBJ2-1	CASSSGTSGPYEQFF	TGTGCCAGCAGTTCCGGGACTAGCGGGCCCTATGAGCAGTTCTTC
NA	TRBV7-3	NA	TRBJ2-5	CASSPGGYRSQYF	TGTGCCAGCAGCCCCGGAGGATACCGGTCCCAGTACTTC
TRBD2	TRBV6-6	NA	TRBJ2-7	CASGGGSSYEQYF	TGTGCCAGTGGGGGAGGGAGCTCCTACGAGCAGTACTTC
TRBD1	TRBV19	NA	TRBJ2-7	CASSTQRTGRSYEQYF	TGTGCCAGTAGTACACAAAGGACAGGGCGATCCTACGAGCAGTACTTC
NA	TRBV19	NA	TRBJ2-1	CASSMSRSSYNEQFF	TGTGCCAGTAGTATGTCACGGAGCTCCTACAATGAGCAGTTCTTC
NA	TRBV11-3	NA	TRBJ2-7	CASSPGESSYEQYF	TGTGCCAGCAGCCCCGGGGAATCCTCCTACGAGCAGTACTTC
TRBD1	TRBV7-8	NA	TRBJ2-7	CASSLVQGDSYEQYF	TGTGCCAGCAGCTTAGTCCAGGGGGACTCCTACGAGCAGTACTTC
TRBD1	TRBV7-9	NA	TRBJ2-2	CASSSNNRGIGELFF	TGTGCCAGCAGCTCGAACAACAGGGGGATCGGGGAGCTGTTTTTT
NA	TRBV9	NA	TRBJ2-5	CASSVGPSGVQETQYF	TGTGCCAGCAGCGTAGGCCCTTCGGGGGTCCAAGAGACCCAGTACTTC
NA	TRBV7-3	NA	TRBJ2-1	CASSLTLVAISEQFF	TGTGCCAGCAGCTTAACGTTGGTGGCTATAAGTGAGCAGTTCTTC
NA	TRBV18	NA	TRBJ1-1	CASSPPSNRDTEAFF	TGTGCCAGCTCACCACCCTCAAACCGGGACACTGAAGCTTTCTTT
NA	TRBV5-1	NA	TRBJ2-5	CASRDPAGLETQYF	TGCGCCAGCAGGGATCCTGCGGGCCTGGAGACCCAGTACTTC